This T cell receptor beta chain came from a study of blood T cell repertoires in COVID-19. Symptom resolution, clearance, or two negative PCRs marked donors in Cohort 3 as recovered. Some clones are missing from TCRdb's copy, which holds only in-frame ones; the method was immunoSEQ multiplex PCR. The data contain about 330,000 clones, around 90% of them singletons. CDR1 SNHLY and CDR2 FYNNEI come from the germline V gene. Trimming removed 6 bases from V and 0 bases from J, with 9 bases in between. There are 14 residues in the CDR3. The source material was PBMCs or T cells enriched from blood (not recorded which). The receptor's source is a woman aged 25 to 45 who had recovered from COVID-19. V gene TRBV2 combines with J gene TRBJ1-5; TRBD1 is a possible D gene (5 bases). The CDR3 DNA reads TGTGCCAGCAGCCCGACAGTTAGCAATCAGCCCCAGCATTTT. Its translation is CASSPTVSNQPQHF.